This T cell receptor beta chain was identified during a study of shared clonotypes between healthy human individuals. The study, taken as a whole, reports: Generation of non-shared clonotypes was less probable than generation of clonotypes shared by all four donors. Only a few donors were included, so the genetic and exposure-history diversity represented was limited.

As for this clone: Its specificity is not known.

Germline CDR1 and CDR2: SGHAT and FQNNGV. The CDR3 extends over 15 amino acids. V gave up 5 bases and J gave up 0 bases, with 11 bases separating them. Combining CD45RO+ cells with CCR7-negative CD45RA+ TemRA cells gave CD8 memory. Clones were read by immunoSEQ multiplex PCR, and TCRdb kept only the in-frame ones, dropping some. The data show approximately 320,000 clones, with 87% seen just once and 15% to 20% held by the top ten. The gene calls are TRBV11-2 and TRBJ2-1, with D unclear. This TCR was recovered from a man between 18 and 29 years old in good health. Sequencing input: memory CD8+ T cells sorted from blood. Regarding subset: CD45RO+ cells pooled with CCR7-negative TemRA cells. As DNA, the CDR3 is TGTGCCAGCAGCCCTCATCCGAGCTCCTACAATGAGCAGTTCTTC. This gives the protein CASSPHPSSYNEQFF.